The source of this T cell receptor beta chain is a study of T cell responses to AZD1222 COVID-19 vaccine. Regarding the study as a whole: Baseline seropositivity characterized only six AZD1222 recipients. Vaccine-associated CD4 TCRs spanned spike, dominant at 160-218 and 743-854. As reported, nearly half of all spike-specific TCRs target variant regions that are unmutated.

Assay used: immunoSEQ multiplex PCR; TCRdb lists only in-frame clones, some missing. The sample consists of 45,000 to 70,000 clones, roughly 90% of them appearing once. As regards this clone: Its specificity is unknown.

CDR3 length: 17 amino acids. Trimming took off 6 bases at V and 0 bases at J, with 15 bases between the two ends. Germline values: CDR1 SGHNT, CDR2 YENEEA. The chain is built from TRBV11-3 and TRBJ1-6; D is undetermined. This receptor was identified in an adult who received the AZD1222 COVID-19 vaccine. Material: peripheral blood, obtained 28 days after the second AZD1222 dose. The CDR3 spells CASRLWWVCSYNSPLHF. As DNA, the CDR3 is TGTGCCAGCAGATTGTGGTGGGTTTGCTCCTATAATTCACCCCTCCACTTT.